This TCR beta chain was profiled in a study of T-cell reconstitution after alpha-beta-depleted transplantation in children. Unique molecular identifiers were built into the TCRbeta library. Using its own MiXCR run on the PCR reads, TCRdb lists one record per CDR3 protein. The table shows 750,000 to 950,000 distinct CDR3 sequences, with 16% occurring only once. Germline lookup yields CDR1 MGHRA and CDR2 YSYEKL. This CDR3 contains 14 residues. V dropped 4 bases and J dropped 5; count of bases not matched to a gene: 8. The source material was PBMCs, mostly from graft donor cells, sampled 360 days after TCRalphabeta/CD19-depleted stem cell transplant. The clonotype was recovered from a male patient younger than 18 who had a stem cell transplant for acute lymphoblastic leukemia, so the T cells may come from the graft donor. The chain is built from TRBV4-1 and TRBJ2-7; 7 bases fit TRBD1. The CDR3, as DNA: TGCGCCAGCAGCCCGACAGGGTTGAGGGACGAGCAGTACTTC. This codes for CASSPTGLRDEQYF.